The 16 T cell receptor beta chains presented below share a single source sample, sequenced in a study of T cell responses to AZD1222 COVID-19 vaccine. Sequenced by immunoSEQ multiplex PCR; TCRdb stores in-frame clones only, minus some. Among some 170,000 clones listed, 92% were seen once. The specimen comprised peripheral blood, sampled on day 0 of MenACWY control vaccination. The receptor set was obtained from an adult in good health.

The gene calls are TRBV5-1 and TRBJ1-1; TRBD1 agrees at 9 bases. Trimming removed 2 bases from V and 0 bases from J; junction bases left unmatched: 11. From germline, CDR1 is SGHRS and CDR2 YFSETQ. This CDR3 is built from 18 residues. The CDR3 nucleotides are TGCGCCAGCAGCTTTCGTGGGGGACAGGGAATCATGAACACTGAAGCTTTCTTT. It encodes CASSFRGGQGIMNTEAFF.

The DNA for the CDR3 is TGTGCCAGCAGTTACAAGGTAGCGGGAGTGGGTGAGCAGTTCTTC. This encodes CASSYKVAGVGEQFF. The chain recombines TRBV6-5 with TRBJ2-1; 9 bases map to TRBD2. The CDR3 is 15 amino acids. Per germline, CDR1 MNHEY and CDR2 SVGAGI. Trimming took 2 bases from V and 9 from J; bases not matched to a gene: 8.

This clone has only a few counts. J is TRBJ1-4 and V is TRBV19, with TRBD1 as a possible D gene (6 bases). This CDR3 is built from 14 residues. Germline V lookup: CDR1 LNHDA, CDR2 SQIVND (reference sequence). Trimming pared 3 bases from V and 8 bases from J, leaving 13 bases between. CDR3 residues: CASSMGRGAEKLFF. In nucleotides, the CDR3 is TGTGCCAGTAGTATGGGCAGGGGAGCGGAAAAACTGTTTTTT. The variable domain in full, with the rest retrieved from reference TRBV19 and TRBJ1-4, is DGGITQSPKYLFRKEGQNVTLSCEQNLNHDAMYWYRQDPGQGLRLIYYSQIVNDFQKGDIAEGYSVSREKKESFPLTVTSAQKNPTAFYLCASSMGRGAEKLFFGSGTQLSVL.

The J gene is TRBJ2-1, the V gene TRBV21-1; TRBD2, the table's D call, was not compared with the DNA. TRBV21-1 is flagged as a pseudogene. CDR3 length: 16 residues. The CDR3 sequence: CASSTRAGGPYNEQFF. CDR3 nucleotides: TGTGCCAGCAGCACCCGAGCGGGAGGGCCCTACAATGAGCAGTTCTTC.

V is TRBV18 and J is TRBJ2-1, with 13 nucleotides matching TRBD2. Germline-derived CDR1 and CDR2 are KGHSH and LQKENI. CDR3 length: 19 amino acids. The J segment lost 3 bases and the V segment lost 6 bases, leaving 14 bases of the junction unmatched. Here the CDR3 DNA reads TGTGCCAGCTCTCTACGGACTAGCGGGAGCGGTCCCCACTACAATGAGCAGTTCTTC. It encodes CASSLRTSGSGPHYNEQFF.

V and J are TRBV27 and TRBJ2-2; 9 positions match TRBD2. With 4 bases clipped from V and 7 bases from J, the junction kept 4 bases outside the gene matches. Germline assignment: CDR1 MNHEY and CDR2 SMNVEV (reference sequence). The length of the CDR3 is 14 residues. CDR3 sequence: CASSSSGTIGELFF. In DNA form, the CDR3 reads TGTGCCAGCAGTTCTAGCGGGACAATCGGGGAGCTGTTTTTT.

The chain uses TRBV6-5 and TRBJ1-5; 7 positions agree with TRBD1. CDR3 length: 14 residues. CDR1 and CDR2 (germline): MNHEY, SVGAGI. J was trimmed by 7 bases and V by 6 bases; bases with no gene match: 9. This CDR3 is CASSVTGKEQPQHF. The CDR3 bases are TGTGCCAGCAGCGTGACAGGGAAGGAACAGCCCCAGCATTTT.

V and J are TRBV9 and TRBJ2-5; either TRBD1 or TRBD2 may fit D (6 bases each). CDR3 length: 15 amino acids. Germline V gene sequence: CDR1 SGDLS, CDR2 YYNGEE. V was shortened by 4 bases and J by 4 bases, with 17 bases between the two germline ends. The chain's CDR3 is CASSFLGGQGETQYF. DNA for the CDR3: TGTGCCAGCAGCTTTCTTGGGGGGCAGGGAGAGACCCAGTACTTC.

V and J are TRBV9 and TRBJ1-3; D call uncertain. From germline, CDR1 is SGDLS and CDR2 YYNGEE. V dropped 4 bases and J dropped 2 bases, with 19 bases sitting between them. The CDR3 consists of 17 residues. CDR3 sequence: CASSPPRGRKAGNTIYF. In nucleotides, the CDR3 is TGTGCCAGCAGCCCCCCTCGAGGGAGAAAGGCTGGAAACACCATATATTTT.

This rearrangement joins TRBV28 to TRBJ2-1, with 15 bases lining up with TRBD2. The CDR3 covers 18 residues. Unmatched junction bases numbered 10, after V lost 0 bases and J lost 10 bases. CDR1 is MDHEN and CDR2 is SYDVKM in the germline V gene. In DNA form, the CDR3 reads TGTGCCAGCAGTTTATGGGCCGGACTAGCGGGAGGGCCGGGGGAGCAGTTCTTC. Translated: CASSLWAGLAGGPGEQFF.

The chain joins TRBV7-3 to TRBJ2-1; 15 bases agree with TRBD2. The V gene's germline CDR1 is SGHTA and CDR2 FQGTGA. Trimming at V came to 5 bases and at J to 7 bases, leaving 3 bases not matched to a gene. CDR3 length: 15 amino acids. CDR3 residues: CASSPGLAGGNEQFF. CDR3 coding DNA: TGTGCCAGCAGCCCCGGACTAGCGGGAGGGAATGAGCAGTTCTTC. Full variable domain (remainder filled in from reference TRBV7-3 and TRBJ2-1): GAGVSQTPSNKVTEKGKYVELRCDPISGHTALYWYRQSLGQGPEFLIYFQGTGAADDSGLPNDRFFAVRPEGSVSTLKIQRTERGDSAVYLCASSPGLAGGNEQFFGPGTRLTVL.

The rearrangement links TRBV18 to TRBJ1-3; 7 bases agree with TRBD1. The CDR3 contains 17 residues. The germline CDR1 and CDR2 sequences are KGHSH and LQKENI. Trimming took 3 bases from V and 4 from J; bases not matched to a gene: 12. CDR3 in amino acids: CASSPQGDRFRGNTIYF. The CDR3, as DNA: TGTGCCAGCTCACCTCAGGGGGACCGTTTTCGAGGAAACACCATATATTTT.

This rearrangement joins TRBV5-1 to TRBJ2-1; weak D call: TRBD2 (5 bases). Trimming pared 6 bases from V and 8 bases from J, leaving 15 bases between. The CDR3 length is 13 residues. CDR1 and CDR2 from the germline V gene are SGHRS and YFSETQ. CDR3 coding DNA: TGCGCCAGCAAGGATCTGGTGGGAGATGAGCAGTTCTTC. This translates into CASKDLVGDEQFF.

The chain links TRBV29-1 to TRBJ2-1; a possible D gene is TRBD2 (5 bases). The CDR3 extends over 13 amino acids. Trimming removed 0 bases at V and 15 bases at J, with 18 bases between. Germline-derived CDR1 and CDR2 are SQVTM and ANQGSEA. CDR3 sequence: CSVEDQRRLAPFF. The CDR3 coding sequence is TGCAGCGTTGAAGATCAGAGGCGGCTAGCACCGTTCTTC.

The chain links TRBV13 to TRBJ2-3, with 10 nucleotides matching TRBD2. The CDR3 totals 16 residues. Germline lookup yields CDR1 PRHDT and CDR2 FYEKMQ (reference sequence). J gave up 4 bases and V 5 bases, and 9 bases lay outside the gene matches. CDR3 amino acids: CASSPPAGGLADTQYF. CDR3 DNA: TGTGCCAGCAGCCCTCCAGCGGGAGGGCTAGCAGATACGCAGTATTTT. The whole variable domain, filled in from reference TRBV13 and TRBJ2-3, reads AAGVIQSPRHLIKEKRETATLKCYPIPRHDTVYWYQQGPGQDPQFLISFYEKMQSDKGSIPDRFSAQQFSDYHSELNMSSLELGDSALYFCASSPPAGGLADTQYFGPGTRLTVL.

The chain links TRBV11-3 to TRBJ1-2; 7 positions match TRBD1. This CDR3 region has 14 residues. The ends lost 7 bases at V and 4 bases at J; junction bases unmatched: 9. CDR1 SGHNT and CDR2 YENEEA come from the germline V gene. CDR3 region: CASTLAAGGYGYTF. The CDR3 DNA is TGTGCCAGCACCCTCGCGGCAGGGGGCTATGGCTACACCTTC.